The rows below give T cell receptor beta chains drawn from one sample of a study of T cell responses to AZD1222 COVID-19 vaccine. Here immunoSEQ multiplex PCR was the method, and the copy in TCRdb shows in-frame clones only, minus some. Of about 160,000 clones listed, more than 85% are singletons. The sequences come from peripheral blood, collected 28 days after the second AZD1222 dose. The receptors shown here come from an adult who received the AZD1222 COVID-19 vaccine. CDR3s include the opening cysteine and the closing phenylalanine or tryptophan. The D gene is left open where the match is weak. Where a row states a size, it is once, few, many or the class of an expanded clone; other rows omit it.

V gene,J gene,clone size,CDR3 length,D gene,CDR3 protein,CDR3 DNA
TRBV10-3,TRBJ1-1,-,13,-,CAIKTDLNTEAFF,TGTGCCATCAAGACAGACTTGAACACTGAAGCTTTCTTT
TRBV7-9,TRBJ2-5,few,15,-,CASSPNREWGETQYF,TGTGCCAGCTCACCTAATAGGGAGTGGGGTGAGACCCAGTACTTC
TRBV19,TRBJ1-3,-,12,-,CASSIVGNTIYF,TGTGCCAGTAGTATAGTCGGAAACACCATATATTTT
TRBV28,TRBJ2-7,few,12,-,CASSLAGHEQYF,TGTGCCAGCAGTTTGGCGGGCCACGAGCAGTACTTC
TRBV24-1,TRBJ2-5,-,17,TRBD2,CATSDFTASGSQETQYF,TGTGCCACCAGTGATTTTACGGCTAGCGGGAGCCAAGAGACCCAGTACTTC
TRBV29-1,TRBJ2-1,few,13,TRBD1,CSGDRGVYNEQFF,TGCAGCGGAGACAGGGGAGTCTACAATGAGCAGTTCTTC
TRBV21-1,TRBJ2-6,-,18,-,CASSYPGQVPSGANVLTF,TGTGCCAGCAGCTACCCGGGACAGGTACCCTCTGGGGCCAACGTCCTGACTTTC
TRBV5-1,TRBJ2-1,-,19,TRBD2,CASSLDPGTSGSRYNEQFF,TGCGCCAGCAGCTTGGACCCCGGGACTAGCGGGAGTCGGTACAATGAGCAGTTCTTC
TRBV5-4,TRBJ2-1,once,16,-,CASSRRSGYNDNEQFF,TGTGCCAGCAGCCGCCGGTCGGGGTATAACGACAATGAGCAGTTCTTC
TRBV15,TRBJ2-1,-,16,-,CATSGGGASVPNEQFF,TGTGCCACCAGCGGGGGAGGAGCTAGCGTCCCTAATGAGCAGTTCTTC
TRBV3-1/TRBV3-2,TRBJ1-6,-,13,-,CASSQFVDSPLHF,TGTGCCAGCAGCCAATTCGTGGATTCACCCCTCCACTTT
TRBV7-3,TRBJ2-1,-,16,-,CASSLQAGHNYNEQFF,TGTGCCAGCAGCTTACAGGCGGGACATAACTACAATGAGCAGTTCTTC
TRBV19,TRBJ2-1,-,17,TRBD2,CASSRGLAGSSYNEQFF,TGTGCCAGTAGTCGAGGACTAGCGGGCAGCTCCTACAATGAGCAGTTCTTC
TRBV27,TRBJ1-6,few,15,TRBD1,CASSDREVNNSPLHF,TGTGCCAGCAGTGACAGGGAAGTAAATAATTCACCCCTCCACTTT
TRBV19,TRBJ1-1,-,16,TRBD1,CASTDRERTGHTEAFF,TGTGCCAGTACCGATCGAGAGAGGACAGGGCACACTGAAGCTTTCTTT
TRBV19,TRBJ2-6,-,17,-,CASSMVRPHPGANVLTF,TGTGCCAGTAGTATGGTCAGGCCCCATCCTGGGGCCAACGTCCTGACTTTC
TRBV6-5,TRBJ2-7,-,14,-,CASRGSGSPFEQYF,TGTGCCAGCAGGGGAAGCGGGTCCCCTTTTGAGCAGTACTTC
TRBV27,TRBJ1-5,-,12,-,CASSPGNQPQHF,TGTGCCAGCAGCCCAGGGAATCAGCCCCAGCATTTT
TRBV19,TRBJ2-1,-,14,-,CASSIGRGNNEQFF,TGTGCCAGTAGTATAGGACGGGGGAACAATGAGCAGTTCTTC
TRBV7-8,TRBJ2-2,-,16,TRBD1,CASSLAGQGAAGELFF,TGTGCCAGCAGCTTAGCGGGACAGGGGGCCGCCGGGGAGCTGTTTTTT
TRBV19,TRBJ2-2,-,14,TRBD2,CASSIATSVGELFF,TGTGCCAGTAGTATAGCGACTAGCGTGGGGGAGCTGTTTTTT
TRBV7-2,TRBJ1-1,-,14,-,CASSLFQQNTEAFF,TGTGCCAGCAGCTTGTTCCAACAGAACACTGAAGCTTTCTTT
TRBV2,TRBJ1-1,-,14,TRBD1,CASSGQGAMTEAFF,TGTGCCAGCAGTGGACAGGGGGCGATGACTGAAGCTTTCTTT
TRBV19,TRBJ2-3,-,15,TRBD2,CATNPAGGFTDTQYF,TGTGCCACCAATCCAGCGGGAGGATTCACAGATACGCAGTATTTT
TRBV7-9,TRBJ2-2,-,11,-,CASGSNGELFF,TGTGCCAGCGGGAGTAACGGGGAGCTGTTTTTT
TRBV6-5,TRBJ2-7,-,15,TRBD1,CASSYTRDSSYEQYF,TGTGCCAGCAGTTACACCCGGGACAGCTCCTACGAGCAGTACTTC
TRBV3-1/TRBV3-2,TRBJ1-1,few,13,-,CASSPLMWTEAFF,TGTGCCAGCAGCCCACTCATGTGGACTGAAGCTTTCTTT
TRBV11-1,TRBJ2-1,-,14,-,CASSPAMTYNEQFF,TGTGCCAGCAGCCCTGCCATGACCTACAATGAGCAGTTCTTC
TRBV10-3,TRBJ2-7,-,13,TRBD1,CAISGTGDYEQYF,TGTGCCATCAGCGGGACAGGGGACTACGAGCAGTACTTC
TRBV9,TRBJ2-3,-,17,TRBD2,CASSGGELAGDPNTQYF,TGTGCCAGCAGCGGCGGGGAACTAGCGGGGGACCCAAATACGCAGTATTTT
TRBV19,TRBJ1-1,-,15,-,CASSPRGGVTAEAFF,TGTGCCAGTAGTCCCCGGGGGGGAGTAACTGCTGAAGCTTTCTTT
TRBV2,TRBJ2-7,many,14,-,CATARTRWTYEQYF,TGTGCCACGGCTAGGACACGATGGACCTACGAGCAGTACTTC
TRBV3-1/TRBV3-2,TRBJ2-7,-,11,-,CASSYRNEQYF,TGTGCCAGCAGCTACAGAAACGAGCAGTACTTC
TRBV28,TRBJ2-5,-,14,TRBD2,CASSFGGGLETQYF,TGTGCCAGCAGTTTCGGGGGAGGGCTTGAGACCCAGTACTTC
TRBV11-3,TRBJ2-3,-,15,-,CASSLADSSTDTQYF,TGTGCCAGCAGCTTAGCAGACTCTAGCACAGATACGCAGTATTTT
TRBV27,TRBJ2-7,-,10,-,CASGSGVQYF,TGTGCCAGCGGATCAGGGGTGCAGTACTTC
TRBV29-1,TRBJ2-3,-,13,-,CSVRRSSTDTQYF,TGCAGCGTCCGTAGGTCTAGCACAGATACGCAGTATTTT
TRBV6-5,TRBJ1-2,-,13,-,CASTLGGRVGYTF,TGTGCCAGCACCTTGGGGGGGCGGGTTGGCTACACCTTC
TRBV7-2,TRBJ1-2,-,14,TRBD1,CASSLTGGNYGYTF,TGTGCCAGCAGCTTAACAGGGGGAAACTATGGCTACACCTTC
TRBV28,TRBJ1-1,-,13,-,CASSSGQITEAFF,TGTGCCAGCAGTTCCGGACAGATCACTGAAGCTTTCTTT
TRBV25-1,TRBJ2-7,-,13,-,CASSEVDSYEQYF,TGTGCCAGCAGTGAAGTGGACAGCTACGAGCAGTACTTC
TRBV18,TRBJ1-2,-,14,-,CASSPSATNYGYTF,TGTGCCAGCTCACCTTCAGCGACTAACTATGGCTACACCTTC
TRBV18,TRBJ1-2,-,13,-,CASSPPAGNGYTF,TGTGCCAGCTCACCACCGGCTGGGAATGGCTACACCTTC
TRBV29-1,TRBJ1-6,-,14,TRBD1,CSVMSDRGDSPLHF,TGCAGCGTTATGTCAGACAGGGGGGATTCACCCCTCCACTTT
TRBV20-1,TRBJ2-7,-,15,TRBD2,CSASPTLAGVYEQYF,TGCAGTGCTAGTCCTACCCTAGCGGGAGTCTACGAGCAGTACTTC
TRBV5-6,TRBJ1-1,-,14,-,CASSLFPEDTEAFF,TGTGCCAGCAGCTTGTTTCCGGAAGATACTGAAGCTTTCTTT
TRBV3-1/TRBV3-2,TRBJ1-2,-,15,TRBD1,CASSRTGAVNYGYTF,TGTGCCAGCAGCAGGACAGGGGCAGTTAACTATGGCTACACCTTC
TRBV27,TRBJ2-1,-,19,TRBD1,CASSLAGDSRDRAYNEQFF,TGTGCCAGCAGTTTAGCGGGTGACTCCCGGGACAGGGCCTACAATGAGCAGTTCTTC